In this sample, the clone carrying this T cell receptor beta chain turned up a few times. The antigen remains unidentified. TCRdb recomputed calls from the 5' RACE reads with MiXCR, one row per CDR3 protein. The sample consists of fewer than 250,000 distinct CDR3 sequences, approximately 10% of them appearing once. This entry is derived from a study of CD8 T cells in ankylosing spondylitis. Study-wide points: Relatively rare in peripheral blood, disease-linked clones were also CD8+. Apparently characteristic of ankylosing spondylitis blood was a TCR beta motif (roughly eight highly homologous variants).

The CDR3 consists of 16 residues. V lost 6 bases to trimming and J lost 0 bases; unmatched junction nucleotides: 7. Germline CDR1 reads SGHTA; CDR2 reads FQGNSA. Sequencing was performed on blood, either unsorted or a sorted T cell fraction (not recorded which). The rearrangement uses TRBV7-2 and TRBJ2-2; 7 positions match TRBD1. The clonotype was recovered from a male donor with ankylosing spondylitis or in good health (not recorded which). The CDR3 DNA sequence: TGTGCCAGCAGTCCAGACAGGGCGTCGAACACCGGGGAGCTGTTTTTT. This translates into CASSPDRASNTGELFF.